The 4 T cell receptor beta chains in this list originate from one sample, sequenced in a study of PD-1 and CTLA-4 blockade in melanoma. TCRdb's copy holds only in-frame clones and misses some; the assay was immunoSEQ multiplex PCR. This table holds around 11,000 clones, roughly four fifths found once. The material sequenced was CD8+ T cells from peripheral blood, taken from a patient given anti-PD-1 treatment. The receptor set was obtained from a human donor with melanoma.

The chain recombines TRBV5-6 with TRBJ1-1; TRBD1 aligns across 11 bases. Germline values: CDR1 SGHDT, CDR2 YYEEEE. Germline trimming cut 3 bases from V and 7 bases from J; bases unmatched to any gene: 2. The CDR3 is 13 residues long. The CDR3 loop is CASSSGTGGEAFF. For the CDR3, the DNA is TGTGCCAGCAGCTCCGGGACAGGGGGTGAAGCTTTCTTT.

J is TRBJ1-1 and V is TRBV7-9, with D unclear. In germline, CDR1 is SEHNR, CDR2 FQNEAQ (reference sequence). The CDR3 runs 12 residues. V lost 2 bases, J lost 5 bases, and 6 bases lay in between. CDR3 nucleotides: TGTGCCAGCAGCTTACCGGGGACTGAAGCTTTCTTT. Residues: CASSLPGTEAFF.

A few counts support this clone. The gene calls are TRBV9 and TRBJ2-1; unclear D gene. V was cut by 0 bases and J by 3 bases, with 7 bases left in between. CDR3 length equals 14 residues. CDR1 is SGDLS, CDR2 YYNGEE, per germline. Written as DNA, the CDR3 is TGTGCCAGCAGCGTAGCTACGGGCTACAATGAGCAGTTCTTC. Its translation is CASSVATGYNEQFF.

The rearrangement uses TRBV19 and TRBJ1-2; D remains ambiguous. The CDR3 extends over 16 amino acids. V was shortened by 3 bases and J by 1 base, with 15 bases between the two germline ends. CDR1 and CDR2 from the germline V gene are LNHDA and SQIVND (reference sequence). The CDR3 DNA is TGTGCCAGTAGTATCACGTCGGGGAAGGGTAACTATGGCTACACCTTC. Protein sequence: CASSITSGKGNYGYTF.